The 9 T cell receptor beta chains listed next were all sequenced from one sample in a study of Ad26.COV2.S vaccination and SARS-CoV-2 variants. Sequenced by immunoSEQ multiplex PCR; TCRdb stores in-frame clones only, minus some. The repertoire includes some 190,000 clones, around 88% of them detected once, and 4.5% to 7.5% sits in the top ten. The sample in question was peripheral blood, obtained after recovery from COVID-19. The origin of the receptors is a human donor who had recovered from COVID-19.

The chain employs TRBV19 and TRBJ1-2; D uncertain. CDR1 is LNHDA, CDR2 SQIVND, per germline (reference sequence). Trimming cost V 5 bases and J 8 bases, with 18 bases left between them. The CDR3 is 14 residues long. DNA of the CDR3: TGTGCCAGTAGTCCCCACTATGGACCGAGAGGCTACACCTTC. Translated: CASSPHYGPRGYTF.

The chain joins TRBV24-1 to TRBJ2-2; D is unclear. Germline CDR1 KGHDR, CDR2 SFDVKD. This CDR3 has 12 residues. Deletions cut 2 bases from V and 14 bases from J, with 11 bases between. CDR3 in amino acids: CATSDSDSRLFF. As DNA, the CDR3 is TGTGCCACCAGTGATTCAGACTCCCGACTGTTTTTT.

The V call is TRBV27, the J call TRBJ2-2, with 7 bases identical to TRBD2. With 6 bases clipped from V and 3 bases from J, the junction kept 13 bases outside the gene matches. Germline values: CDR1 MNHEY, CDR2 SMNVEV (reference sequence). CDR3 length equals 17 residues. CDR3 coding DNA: TGTGCCAGCAGGAGAACTAGCGCAGGAGGGGACACCGGGGAGCTGTTTTTT. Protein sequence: CASRRTSAGGDTGELFF.

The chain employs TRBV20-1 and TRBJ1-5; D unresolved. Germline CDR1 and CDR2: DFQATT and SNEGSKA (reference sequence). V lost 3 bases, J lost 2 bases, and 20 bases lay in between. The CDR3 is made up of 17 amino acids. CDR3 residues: CSASEVDSGFRNQPQHF. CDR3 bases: TGCAGTGCTAGTGAAGTAGACTCGGGGTTTCGCAATCAGCCCCAGCATTTT.

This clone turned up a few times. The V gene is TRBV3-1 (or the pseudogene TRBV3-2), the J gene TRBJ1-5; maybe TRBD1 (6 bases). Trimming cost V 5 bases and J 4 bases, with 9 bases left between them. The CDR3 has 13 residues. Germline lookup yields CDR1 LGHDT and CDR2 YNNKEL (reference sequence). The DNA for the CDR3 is TGTGCCAGCAGCGTCAGGGGTAATCAGCCCCAGCATTTT. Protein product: CASSVRGNQPQHF.

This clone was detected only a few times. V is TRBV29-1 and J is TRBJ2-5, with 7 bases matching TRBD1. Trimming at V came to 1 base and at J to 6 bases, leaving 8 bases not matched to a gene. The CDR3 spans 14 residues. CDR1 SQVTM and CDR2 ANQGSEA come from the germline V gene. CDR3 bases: TGCAGCGTTGAAGGGGACAGAGGTAGACAGACCCAGTACTTC. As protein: CSVEGDRGRQTQYF.

CDR3 sequence (DNA): TGTGCCAGCAGCAATCGACAGGGGGTTTACAATGAGCAGTTCTTC. Translated, it gives CASSNRQGVYNEQFF. The chain carries TRBV11-2 and TRBJ2-1; 9 bases match TRBD1. Looked up from germline, CDR1 is SGHAT and CDR2 is FQNNGV. With V trimmed by 5 bases and J by 4 bases, 6 bases remained unmatched. The CDR3 has 15 amino acids.

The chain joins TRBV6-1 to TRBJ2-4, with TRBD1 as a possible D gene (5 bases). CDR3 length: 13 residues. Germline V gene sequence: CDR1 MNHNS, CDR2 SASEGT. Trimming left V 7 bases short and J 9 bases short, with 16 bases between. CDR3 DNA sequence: TGTGCCAGCAACCCAGAAGGGGAACGCATTCAGTACTTC. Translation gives CASNPEGERIQYF.

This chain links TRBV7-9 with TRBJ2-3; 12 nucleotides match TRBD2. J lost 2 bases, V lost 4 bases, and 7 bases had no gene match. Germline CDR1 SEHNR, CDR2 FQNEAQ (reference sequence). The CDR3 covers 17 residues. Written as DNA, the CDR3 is TGTGCCAGCAGCTATCCCCTAGCGGGAGGGTACACAGATACGCAGTATTTT. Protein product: CASSYPLAGGYTDTQYF.